The source of this T cell receptor (beta chain) is a study of shared clonotypes between healthy human individuals. Study in general: Per-donor plates numbered three CD4 naive, three CD4 memory, two CD8 naive and one CD8 memory.

An assay was performed, and its level was deep. Generated by immunoSEQ multiplex PCR, the TCRdb table keeps only in-frame clones and is missing some. The sample includes about 1,500,000 clones, over 95% of them seen just once. The CDR3 length is 16 residues. V lost 5 bases and J lost 1; bases outside the gene matches: 7. Germline V gene lookup returns CDR1 SGDLS and CDR2 YYNGEE. The study's findings and limits: Across a handful of donors, naive CD4 shared roughly 5%, naive CD8 approximately 3.5%, memory CD4 2.3%, memory CD8 approximately 0.4%.

As for this clone: Its antigen is unidentified.

The sequence came from a man aged 25-40 years in good health. The sequenced material came from naive CD4+ T cells sorted from blood. Subset: CD45RA+ positively selected. The V gene is TRBV9, the J gene TRBJ2-1, with 9 bases identical to TRBD1. The CDR3 DNA reads TGTGCCAGCAGTGGGCTTGGGACAGGGTCCTACAATGAGCAGTTCTTC. Amino acids: CASSGLGTGSYNEQFF.